This T cell receptor beta chain is drawn from a study of a mutant IDH1 vaccine in newly diagnosed glioma. For the study at large: Earlier therapy was either radiotherapy, temozolomide, or both, and most got both. Broader study findings: Apparently, pseudoprogression bore no relation to changes among the top peripheral T cell clonotypes. Less than 95% of patients showed vaccine-induced immune responses across multiple MHC alleles.

Clones were sequenced by immunoSEQ multiplex PCR, and TCRdb holds only the in-frame ones, with some missing. The repertoire includes roughly 99,000 clones, around nine tenths of them detected once, and approximately 0.58% sits in the top ten. Time point here: baseline, week 1 (first vaccination visit). Treatment of the sample: pre-vaccination baseline after standard-of-care therapy. Newly diagnosed WHO grade 3 or 4 IDH1-mutant, ATRX-lost astrocytomas were identified in the donors. In regard to this clone: Its antigen is unidentified.

The CDR3 runs 12 residues. Trimming stripped 3 bases from V and 6 bases from J, with 6 bases between. Germline loops: CDR1 MGHRA, CDR2 YSYEKL. The chain is built from TRBV4-1 and TRBJ2-1, with unresolved D. This clonotype was sampled from a woman in her forties or fifties with glioma. Material: PBMCs, obtained from a glioma patient treated with radiotherapy, temozolomide or both. CDR3 sequence: CASSHGFNEQFF. Written as DNA, the CDR3 is TGCGCCAGCAGCCATGGGTTCAATGAGCAGTTCTTC.